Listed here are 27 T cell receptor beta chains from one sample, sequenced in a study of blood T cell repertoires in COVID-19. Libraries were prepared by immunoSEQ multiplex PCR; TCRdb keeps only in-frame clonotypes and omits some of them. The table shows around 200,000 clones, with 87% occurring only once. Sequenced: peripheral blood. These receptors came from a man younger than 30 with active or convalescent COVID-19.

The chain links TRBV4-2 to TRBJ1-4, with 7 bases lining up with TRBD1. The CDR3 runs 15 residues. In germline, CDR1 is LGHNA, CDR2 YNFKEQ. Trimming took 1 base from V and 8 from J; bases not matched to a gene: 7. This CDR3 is CASSQVTGSQEKLFF. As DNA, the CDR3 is TGTGCCAGCAGCCAAGTGACAGGGTCTCAGGAAAAACTGTTTTTT.

CDR3 residues: CASSSRDRVGEQYF. The DNA of the CDR3 is TGTGCCAGCAGCTCCCGGGACAGGGTGGGCGAGCAGTACTTC. The chain joins TRBV3-1 (or the pseudogene TRBV3-2) to TRBJ2-7, with 9 bases fitting TRBD1. CDR1 is LGHDT and CDR2 is YNNKEL in the germline V gene (reference sequence). The V segment lost 5 bases and the J segment 6 bases; nucleotides outside the gene matches: 8. The CDR3 extends over 14 amino acids.

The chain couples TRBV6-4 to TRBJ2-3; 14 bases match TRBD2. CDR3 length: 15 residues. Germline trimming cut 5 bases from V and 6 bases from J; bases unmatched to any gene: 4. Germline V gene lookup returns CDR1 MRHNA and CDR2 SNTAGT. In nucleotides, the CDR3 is TGTGCCAGCAGTAAGACTAGCGGGGGGGCCGATACGCAGTATTTT. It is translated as CASSKTSGGADTQYF.

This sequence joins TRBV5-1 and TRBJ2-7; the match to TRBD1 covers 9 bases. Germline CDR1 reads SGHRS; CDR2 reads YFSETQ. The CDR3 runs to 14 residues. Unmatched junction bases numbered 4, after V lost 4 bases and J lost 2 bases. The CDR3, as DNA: TGCGCCAGCAGCAAGGGACAGGGAACCTACGAGCAGTACTTC. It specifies CASSKGQGTYEQYF.

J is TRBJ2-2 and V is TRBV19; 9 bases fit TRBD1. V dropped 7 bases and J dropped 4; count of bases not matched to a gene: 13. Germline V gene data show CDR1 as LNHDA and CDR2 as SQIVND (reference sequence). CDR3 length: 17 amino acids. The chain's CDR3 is CASTPDFLTGGTGELFF. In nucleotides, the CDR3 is TGTGCCAGTACCCCCGATTTCTTGACAGGGGGCACCGGGGAGCTGTTTTTT.

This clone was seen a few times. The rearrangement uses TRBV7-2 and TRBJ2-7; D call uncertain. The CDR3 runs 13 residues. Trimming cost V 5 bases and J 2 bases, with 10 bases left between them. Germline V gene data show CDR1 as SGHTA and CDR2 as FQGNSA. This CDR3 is CASSRFGAYEQYF. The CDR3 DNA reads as TGTGCCAGCAGCCGCTTCGGAGCCTACGAGCAGTACTTC.

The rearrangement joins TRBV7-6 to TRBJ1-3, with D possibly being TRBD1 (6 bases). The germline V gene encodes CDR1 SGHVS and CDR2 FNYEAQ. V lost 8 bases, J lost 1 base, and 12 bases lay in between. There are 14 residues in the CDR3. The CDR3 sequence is CASGDRTSGNTIYF. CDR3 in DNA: TGTGCCAGCGGTGACAGGACTTCTGGAAACACCATATATTTT.

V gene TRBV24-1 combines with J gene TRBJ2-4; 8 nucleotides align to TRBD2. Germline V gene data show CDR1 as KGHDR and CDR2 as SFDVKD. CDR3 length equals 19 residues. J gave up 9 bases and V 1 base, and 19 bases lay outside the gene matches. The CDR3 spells CATSDFRRRASSGQLIQYF. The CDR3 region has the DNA TGTGCCACCAGTGATTTTCGTAGGCGGGCGTCTAGCGGGCAGCTCATTCAGTACTTC.

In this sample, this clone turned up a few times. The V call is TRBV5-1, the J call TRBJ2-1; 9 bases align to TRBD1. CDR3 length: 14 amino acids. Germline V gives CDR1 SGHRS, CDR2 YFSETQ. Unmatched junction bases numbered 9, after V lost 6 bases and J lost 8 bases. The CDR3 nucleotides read TGCGCCAGCAACGAACAGGGGGCTGGGTATGAGCAGTTCTTC. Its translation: CASNEQGAGYEQFF.

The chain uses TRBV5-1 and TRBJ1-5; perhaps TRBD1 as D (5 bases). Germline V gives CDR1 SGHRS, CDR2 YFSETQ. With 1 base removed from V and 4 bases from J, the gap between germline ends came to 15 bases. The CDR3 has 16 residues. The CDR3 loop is CASSLTESGGNQPQHF. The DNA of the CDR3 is TGCGCCAGCAGCTTGACGGAGTCGGGGGGGAATCAGCCCCAGCATTTT.

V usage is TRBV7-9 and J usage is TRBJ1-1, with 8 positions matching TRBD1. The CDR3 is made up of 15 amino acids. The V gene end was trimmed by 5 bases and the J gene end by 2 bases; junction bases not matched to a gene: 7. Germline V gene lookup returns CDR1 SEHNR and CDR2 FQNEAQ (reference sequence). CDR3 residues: CASSRDTGGNTEAFF. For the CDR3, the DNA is TGTGCCAGCAGCCGAGATACAGGGGGAAACACTGAAGCTTTCTTT.

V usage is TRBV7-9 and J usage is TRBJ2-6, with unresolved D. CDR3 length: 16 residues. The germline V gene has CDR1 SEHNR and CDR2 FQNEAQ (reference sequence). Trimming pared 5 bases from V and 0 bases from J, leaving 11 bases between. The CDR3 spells CASSTPRVSGANVLTF. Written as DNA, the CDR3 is TGTGCCAGCAGCACTCCCCGGGTCTCTGGGGCCAACGTCCTGACTTTC.

The CDR3 sequence: CASSGRTEFTEAFF. The CDR3 DNA reads as TGTGCCAGCAGTGGGAGGACAGAATTCACTGAAGCTTTCTTT. This rearrangement joins TRBV2 to TRBJ1-1, with D maybe TRBD1 (6 bases). This CDR3 is 14 amino acids long. Germline V CDR1 and CDR2: SNHLY, FYNNEI. Trimming pared 4 bases from V and 4 bases from J, leaving 13 bases between.

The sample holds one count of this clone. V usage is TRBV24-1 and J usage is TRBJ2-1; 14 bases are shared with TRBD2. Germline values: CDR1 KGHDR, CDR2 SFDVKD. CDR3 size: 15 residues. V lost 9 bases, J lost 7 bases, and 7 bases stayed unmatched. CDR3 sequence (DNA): TGTGCCACCGGCCTTGGGACTAGCGGGAGAAATGAGCAGTTCTTC. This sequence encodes CATGLGTSGRNEQFF.

CDR3 loop: CASSPDRGPYNEQFF. As DNA, the CDR3 is TGTGCCAGCAGTCCCGACAGGGGACCCTACAATGAGCAGTTCTTC. The V call is TRBV2, the J call TRBJ2-1; 8 bases map to TRBD1. The CDR3 consists of 15 residues. J gave up 2 bases and V 5 bases, and 5 bases lay outside the gene matches. In germline, CDR1 is SNHLY, CDR2 FYNNEI. Together with reference TRBV2 and TRBJ2-1, the CDR3 gives the full variable domain: EPEVTQTPSHQVTQMGQEVILRCVPISNHLYFYWYRQILGQKVEFLVSFYNNEISEKSEIFDDQFSVERPDGSNFTLKIRSTKLEDSAMYFCASSPDRGPYNEQFFGPGTRLTVL.

CDR3 sequence (DNA): TGTGCCAGCAGCCCGCAGGCGGGGATTGATGAAAAACTGTTTTTT. Residues: CASSPQAGIDEKLFF. This chain uses TRBV7-2 with TRBJ1-4; D unresolved. Between the trimmed V and J ends, which lost 5 bases and 6 bases, there was a span of 16 bases. CDR3 length: 15 amino acids. Germline V CDR1 and CDR2: SGHTA, FQGNSA.

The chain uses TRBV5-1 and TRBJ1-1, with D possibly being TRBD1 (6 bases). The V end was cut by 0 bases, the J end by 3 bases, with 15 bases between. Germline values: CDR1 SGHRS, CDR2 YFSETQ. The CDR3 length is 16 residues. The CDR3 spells CASSLVWGRMDTEAFF. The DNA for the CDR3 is TGCGCCAGCAGCTTGGTATGGGGGCGAATGGACACTGAAGCTTTCTTT.

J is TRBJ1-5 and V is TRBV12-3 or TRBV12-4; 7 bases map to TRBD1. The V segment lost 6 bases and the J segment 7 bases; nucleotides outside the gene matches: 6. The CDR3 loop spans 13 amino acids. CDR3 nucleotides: TGTGCCAGCAGGGGAGACAGGGCCCAGCCCCAGCATTTT. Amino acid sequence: CASRGDRAQPQHF.

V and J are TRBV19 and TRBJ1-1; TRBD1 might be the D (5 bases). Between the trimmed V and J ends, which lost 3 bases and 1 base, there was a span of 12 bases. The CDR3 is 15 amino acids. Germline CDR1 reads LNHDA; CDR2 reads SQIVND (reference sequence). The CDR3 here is CASSMAGTRNTEAFF. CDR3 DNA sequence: TGTGCCAGTAGTATGGCGGGGACGAGGAACACTGAAGCTTTCTTT.

The CDR3 nucleotides read TGTGCCAGCAGCCGTGGACAGTCTGGAAACACCATATATTTT. This gives the protein CASSRGQSGNTIYF. The gene calls are TRBV3-1 (or the pseudogene TRBV3-2) and TRBJ1-3, with D maybe TRBD1 (6 bases). V lost 4 bases to trimming and J lost 1 base, with 8 bases between them. CDR1 is LGHDT and CDR2 is YNNKEL in the germline V gene (reference sequence). The CDR3 covers 14 residues.

The CDR3 nucleotides read TGTGCCAGCTCATCCACCGGGACAGGGAGAGCTTATGGCTACACCTTC. As protein: CASSSTGTGRAYGYTF. This chain links TRBV18 with TRBJ1-2; 9 bases match TRBD1. CDR1 and CDR2 (germline): KGHSH, LQKENI. This CDR3 contains 16 residues. The V segment lost 5 bases and the J segment 5 bases; nucleotides outside the gene matches: 12. The full variable domain, completed using reference TRBV18 and TRBJ1-2, is NAGVMQNPRHLVRRRGQEARLRCSPMKGHSHVYWYRQLPEEGLKFMVYLQKENIIDESGMPKERFSAEFPKEGPSILRIQQVVRGDSAAYFCASSSTGTGRAYGYTFGSGTRLTVV.

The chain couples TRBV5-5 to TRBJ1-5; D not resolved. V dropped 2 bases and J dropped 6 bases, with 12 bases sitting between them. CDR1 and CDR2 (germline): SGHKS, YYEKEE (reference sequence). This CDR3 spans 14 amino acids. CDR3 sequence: CASSFNSGSQPQHF. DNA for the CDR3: TGTGCCAGCAGCTTTAATTCGGGGTCTCAGCCCCAGCATTTT. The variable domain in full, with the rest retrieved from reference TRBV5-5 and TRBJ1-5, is DAGVTQSPTHLIKTRGQQVTLRCSPISGHKSVSWYQQVLGQGPQFIFQYYEKEERGRGNFPDRFSARQFPNYSSELNVNALLLGDSALYLCASSFNSGSQPQHFGDGTRLSIL.

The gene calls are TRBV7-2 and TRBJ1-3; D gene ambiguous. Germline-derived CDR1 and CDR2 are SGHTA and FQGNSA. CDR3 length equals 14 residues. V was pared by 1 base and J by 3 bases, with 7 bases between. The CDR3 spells CASSLGGDGNTIYF. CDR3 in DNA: TGTGCCAGCAGCTTAGGCGGGGATGGAAACACCATATATTTT.

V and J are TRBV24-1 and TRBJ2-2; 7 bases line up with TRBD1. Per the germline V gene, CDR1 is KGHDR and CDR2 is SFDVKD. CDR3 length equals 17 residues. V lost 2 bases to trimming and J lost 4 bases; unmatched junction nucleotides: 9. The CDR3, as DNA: TGTGCCACCAGTGATTGGACGACAGGGCTGGGCACCGGGGAGCTGTTTTTT. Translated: CATSDWTTGLGTGELFF.

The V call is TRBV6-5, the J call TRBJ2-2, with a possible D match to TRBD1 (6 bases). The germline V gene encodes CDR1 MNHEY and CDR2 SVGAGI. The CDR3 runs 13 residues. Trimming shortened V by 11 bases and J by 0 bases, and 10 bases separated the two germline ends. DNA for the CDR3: TGTGCCGGTCGGGACACGAACACCGGGGAGCTGTTTTTT. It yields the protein CAGRDTNTGELFF.

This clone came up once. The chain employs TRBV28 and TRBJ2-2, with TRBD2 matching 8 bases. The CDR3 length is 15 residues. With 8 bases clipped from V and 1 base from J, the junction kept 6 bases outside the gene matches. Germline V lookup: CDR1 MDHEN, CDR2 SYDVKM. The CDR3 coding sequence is TGTGCCAGCTCTTCCCTAGCGGGGAACACCGGGGAGCTGTTTTTT. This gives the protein CASSSLAGNTGELFF.

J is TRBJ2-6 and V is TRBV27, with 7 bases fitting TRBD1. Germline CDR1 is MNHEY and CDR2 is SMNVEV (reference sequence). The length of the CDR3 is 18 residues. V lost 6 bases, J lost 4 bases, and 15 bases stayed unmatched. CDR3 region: CASSSRTGQESGANVLTF. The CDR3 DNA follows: TGTGCCAGCAGCTCCCGGACAGGTCAGGAATCCGGGGCCAACGTCCTGACTTTC.